This TCR beta chain was recorded in a study of identical twins. Study-level results: In beta out-of-frame sequences, the excess sharing between twins was weaker. The conclusions drew on cross-sectional statistical analysis instead of tracking the same donors. Abundant beta clonotypes from cord blood bore fewer insertions; memory repertoires lacked this pattern. Analyses of zero insertions could, in part, be confounded by invariant MAIT and iNKT cells.

This clonotype was found a few times. No antigen is known for it. Each CDR3 protein is one row after TCRdb ran MiXCR on the 5' RACE reads. This table has 450,000 to 650,000 distinct CDR3 sequences, roughly 15% appearing once. These data also featured in a second study, about yellow fever vaccine responses in identical twins.

The sequenced sample consisted of CD4+ T cells sorted from blood. The sequence was collected from a woman in her late teens or twenties in good health.

Here the CDR3 reads CATSDLRPDSVTGSYNEQFF. The CDR3 bases are TGTGCCACCAGTGATTTGAGGCCGGACTCCGTAACTGGCTCCTACAATGAGCAGTTCTTC. The J gene is TRBJ2-1, the V gene TRBV24-1, with D tentatively TRBD2 (5 bases). The germline CDR1 and CDR2 sequences are KGHDR and SFDVKD. V was shortened by 0 bases and J by 0 bases, with 20 bases between the two germline ends. The CDR3 covers 20 residues.